Listed below are T cell receptor beta chains from one sample, sequenced in a study of identical twins. TCRdb fed the 5' RACE reads into MiXCR, producing one record per CDR3 protein. The sample shows approximately 240,000 distinct CDR3 sequences, over 12% of them seen only once. Sequenced material: memory (CD45RO+) T cells sorted from blood. The receptors come from a woman younger than 30 in good health. The conserved cysteine and the conserved F or W are not part of the CDR3 here. Fields, in order: J gene, V gene, CDR3 protein.

>TRBJ2-1|TRBV20-1
SASRTGSDNEQF
>TRBJ2-2|TRBV20-1
SAPNRGQSTGELF
>TRBJ2-2|TRBV29-1
SVRGQGITGELF
>TRBJ2-7|TRBV5-6
ASSTLGTGGEQY
>TRBJ2-1|TRBV28
ASSSSKRGES
>TRBJ1-1|TRBV18
ASSLDRVGTEAF
>TRBJ2-2|TRBV10-3
AIRLGGSMSNTGELF
>TRBJ2-1|TRBV20-1
SAVLGALAVSPYNEQF
>TRBJ2-1|TRBV27
ASSQDSFSYNEQF
>TRBJ1-5|TRBV7-2
ASSLVQGQPQH
>TRBJ2-2|TRBV7-8
ASSLRGQGDTGELF
>TRBJ1-2|TRBV29-1
SVALGGIGGYGYT
>TRBJ2-2|TRBV29-1
SVDNWGQGYGELF
>TRBJ2-7|TRBV11-2
ASSRRDSGTSREQY
>TRBJ2-1|TRBV11-2
ASSPGQYNEQF
>TRBJ1-2|TRBV6-5
ASSLSDRPQGQEGYT
>TRBJ2-1|TRBV20-1
SASGQARNEQF
>TRBJ1-1|TRBV4-3
ASSQDYGGDTEAF
>TRBJ2-4|TRBV3-2
ASSQGFGETLAKNIQY
>TRBJ2-3|TRBV12-3/TRBV12-4
ASSLTSGRAGDTQY
>TRBJ2-7|TRBV12-3/TRBV12-4
ASSFFFHEQY
>TRBJ1-4|TRBV5-1
ASSLARSATNEKLF
>TRBJ2-5|TRBV3-1
ASSQDRRLSGTQY
>TRBJ2-4|TRBV4-3
ASSPRAGGQIAKNIQY
>TRBJ2-2|TRBV7-8
ASSLPIQGSTGELF
>TRBJ2-1|TRBV3-1
ASSRTGGGYNEQF
>TRBJ2-6|TRBV11-2
ASSSGQGSTGANVLT
>TRBJ2-7|TRBV20-1
SARDQRGTYEQY
>TRBJ2-3|TRBV9
ASSEHGTTTDTQY
>TRBJ2-3|TRBV6-2/TRBV6-3
ASSDSGRATDTQY
>TRBJ2-7|TRBV4-1
ASSQRTSGGYEQY
>TRBJ2-4|TRBV18
ASSPQGQSTNIQY
>TRBJ2-1|TRBV20-1
SAKTPLATNEQF
>TRBJ2-1|TRBV7-2
ASSSLQVVNYNEQF
>TRBJ2-3|TRBV5-1
ASSLGDRPDTDTQY
>TRBJ2-4|TRBV7-2
ASSLAEGQGAGNIQY
>TRBJ2-5|TRBV12-3/TRBV12-4
ASSHRTETGTQY
>TRBJ1-2|TRBV5-6
ASSLAGTYGYT